This TCR beta chain was recorded in a study of cytomegalovirus exposure and HLA in healthy donors. Study at large: Of about 400 genotyped donors, 81% clustered with self-reported Caucasian donors. Study observations and caveats: Reports indicated that the classifier achieved high specificity and sensitivity in diagnosing cytomegalovirus status. What TCR beta sequences reportedly achieved was accurate prediction of HLA-A and HLA-B alleles in most subjects. Within an earlier analysis, most TCR beta V segments proved productive either about 90% or about 30% of the time.

CDR1 is MNHEY and CDR2 is SMNVEV in the germline V gene (reference sequence). The CDR3 extends over 17 amino acids. PCR primers comprised 60 Vbeta and 13 Jbeta primers. Some clones are missing from TCRdb's copy, which holds only in-frame ones; the method was immunoSEQ multiplex PCR. The table has about 160,000 clones, roughly 79% seen once. Comment on this clone: The antigen remains unidentified. The junction does not match germline at one end; this may be a read error.

The sequence was collected from a woman aged 40 to 49 in good health and CMV-seropositive. The sample comprised PBMCs. V usage is TRBV27 and J usage is TRBJ2-6, with D perhaps matching TRBD1 (5 bases). In nucleotides, the CDR3 is TGTGCCAGCAGTTTATCCGTAGGGTTTTCTGGGGCCAACGGCCTGACTTTC. It is translated as CASSLSVGFSGANGLTF.